This TCR beta chain comes out of a study of blood T cell repertoires in COVID-19. Study-level background: Nucleic acid was either cDNA or gDNA, and it came from T cells, B-cell-depleted T cells, or PBMCs.

Trimming at V came to 7 bases and at J to 1 base, leaving 7 bases not matched to a gene. CDR3 size: 15 residues. Germline CDR1 and CDR2: WSHSY and SAAADI. As processed by the authors: The authors estimated nucleated cell counts from reference gene primer amplification. Profiling relied on immunoSEQ multiplex PCR, and the TCRdb table lists in-frame clones only, not all of them. V, J and clone size are taken as reported in that table, and D and trimming were inferred from the DNA itself. This sample has 200,000 to 250,000 clones; 85% to 90% occur once, and the top ten carry approximately 3.1%. J is TRBJ1-1 and V is TRBV10-2, with TRBD1 matching over 9 bases. The sequenced sample consisted of PBMCs or T cells enriched from blood (not recorded which). This sequence was found in a woman aged 50 to 60 in a cohort exposed to, infected with or recovered from COVID-19 (not recorded which). The CDR3 protein is CASTDRGWRNTEAFF. The DNA for the CDR3 is TGCGCCAGCACCGACAGGGGGTGGCGGAACACTGAAGCTTTCTTT.